Shown below are 8 T cell receptor beta chains from a single sample sequenced in a study of OX40 agonist ivuxolimab in advanced cancers. TCRdb's copy holds only in-frame clones and misses some; the assay was immunoSEQ multiplex PCR. Of 45,000 to 60,000 clones in the sample, 82% were seen once. Sequenced material: CD4+ or CD8+ T cells sorted from blood, taken in a trial of the OX40 agonist ivuxolimab. Receptor source: an adult with an advanced solid tumor such as melanoma, head and neck, liver or kidney cancer.

This chain uses TRBV19 with TRBJ2-3; D is unresolved. The CDR3 consists of 14 residues. Deletions cut 2 bases from V and 8 bases from J, with 14 bases between. Per germline, CDR1 LNHDA and CDR2 SQIVND (reference sequence). CDR3 nucleotides: TGTGCCAGTAGTATACAACCCACAAAGGCTACGCAGTATTTT. Translated: CASSIQPTKATQYF. Together with reference TRBV19 and TRBJ2-3, the CDR3 gives the full variable domain: DGGITQSPKYLFRKEGQNVTLSCEQNLNHDAMYWYRQDPGQGLRLIYYSQIVNDFQKGDIAEGYSVSREKKESFPLTVTSAQKNPTAFYLCASSIQPTKATQYFGPGTRLTVL.

The table lists this clone with a few counts. The chain recombines TRBV2 with TRBJ2-2, with TRBD1 matching over 7 bases. Germline V gives CDR1 SNHLY, CDR2 FYNNEI. This CDR3 has 13 amino acids. Trimming took 7 bases from V and 7 from J; bases not matched to a gene: 6. This CDR3 reads CASIGGFGGELFF. The CDR3 DNA reads as TGTGCCAGCATAGGGGGCTTCGGCGGGGAGCTGTTTTTT.

This clone qualifies as medium-sized. At the DNA level, this CDR3 is encoded by other sequences in the same sample as well. The chain links TRBV27 to TRBJ2-5; D unresolved. With 4 bases removed from V and 1 base from J, the gap between germline ends came to 1 base. Germline V CDR1 and CDR2: MNHEY, SMNVEV (reference sequence). The CDR3 is made up of 11 amino acids. The CDR3 coding sequence is TGTGCCAGCAGTTCCCAAGAGACCCAGTACTTC. The encoded protein is CASSSQETQYF.

The chain links TRBV5-1 to TRBJ1-3; no clear D gene. The V end was cut by 5 bases, the J end by 2 bases, with 8 bases between. Germline CDR1 and CDR2: SGHRS and YFSETQ. This CDR3 comprises 13 residues. The CDR3 sequence: CASRSGPGNTIYF. For the CDR3, the DNA is TGCGCCAGCAGATCGGGTCCTGGAAACACCATATATTTT.

The V gene is TRBV4-1, the J gene TRBJ1-2; D gene ambiguous. The CDR3 is 14 residues long. V was clipped by 0 bases and J by 4 bases, with 9 bases between them. Germline lookup yields CDR1 MGHRA and CDR2 YSYEKL. For the CDR3, the DNA is TGCGCCAGCAGCCAAGATTCCCAGCCCTATGGCTACACCTTC. Its translation is CASSQDSQPYGYTF.

This chain joins TRBV2 and TRBJ2-5; the D gene is possibly TRBD2 (7 bases). The V gene lost 0 bases and the J gene lost 1 base, with 15 bases spanning the gap. CDR3 length: 17 residues. Germline V gives CDR1 SNHLY, CDR2 FYNNEI. CDR3 sequence: CASSEAIGLGGQETQYF. The CDR3 coding sequence is TGTGCCAGCAGTGAAGCAATCGGACTAGGGGGCCAAGAGACCCAGTACTTC. Complete variable domain (other parts from reference TRBV2 and TRBJ2-5): EPEVTQTPSHQVTQMGQEVILRCVPISNHLYFYWYRQILGQKVEFLVSFYNNEISEKSEIFDDQFSVERPDGSNFTLKIRSTKLEDSAMYFCASSEAIGLGGQETQYFGPGTRLLVL.

V and J are TRBV29-1 and TRBJ2-5, with 7 bases that match TRBD1. J gave up 4 bases and V 7 bases, and 6 bases lay outside the gene matches. The CDR3 is 12 amino acids. Germline CDR1 SQVTM, CDR2 ANQGSEA. The CDR3 DNA reads as TGCAGCGCGGGACAGACTCCAGAGACCCAGTACTTC. Translating it yields CSAGQTPETQYF.

This chain uses TRBV7-2 with TRBJ2-3, with 10 bases fitting TRBD2. The germline CDR1 and CDR2 sequences are SGHTA and FQGNSA. V shed 3 bases and J 6 bases; nucleotides not matched to a gene: 3. This CDR3 comprises 14 residues. The DNA for the CDR3 is TGTGCCAGCAGCTTGTTACTAGCGGGGGATACGCAGTATTTT. Encoded protein: CASSLLLAGDTQYF.